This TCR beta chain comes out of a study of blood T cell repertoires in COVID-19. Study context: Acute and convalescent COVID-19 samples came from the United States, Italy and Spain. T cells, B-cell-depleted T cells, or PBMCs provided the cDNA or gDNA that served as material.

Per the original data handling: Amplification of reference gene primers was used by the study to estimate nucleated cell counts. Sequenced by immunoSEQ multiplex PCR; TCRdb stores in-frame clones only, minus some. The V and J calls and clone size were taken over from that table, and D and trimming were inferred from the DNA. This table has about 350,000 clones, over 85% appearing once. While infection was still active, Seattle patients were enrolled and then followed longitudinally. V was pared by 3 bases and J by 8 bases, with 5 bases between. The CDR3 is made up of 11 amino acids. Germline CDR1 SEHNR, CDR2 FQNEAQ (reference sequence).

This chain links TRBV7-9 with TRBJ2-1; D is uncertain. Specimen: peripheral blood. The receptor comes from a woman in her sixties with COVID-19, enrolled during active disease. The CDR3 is CASSLGDEQFF. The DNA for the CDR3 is TGTGCCAGCAGCTTGGGCGATGAGCAGTTCTTC.